The 15 T cell receptor beta chains presented below share a single source sample, sequenced in a study of response to subunit inactivated influenza vaccine. A single record per CDR3 protein comes from TCRdb applying MiXCR to the RT-PCR reads. Of just over 300,000 distinct CDR3 sequences detected, 21% appear once; the ten largest clones hold 10%. The source was PBMCs from blood, collected about 20 months after vaccination. Every receptor here comes from a man aged 50 to 69 who received an inactivated influenza vaccine.

The chain couples TRBV12-3 or TRBV12-4 to TRBJ1-2; TRBD1 aligns across 7 bases. The CDR3 spans 15 residues. With 7 bases clipped from V and 4 bases from J, the junction kept 12 bases outside the gene matches. The CDR3 region is CASNPLGTAGYGYTF. CDR3 in DNA: TGTGCCAGCAACCCACTCGGGACAGCTGGCTATGGCTACACCTTC.

This clonotype was counted many times. The CDR3 loop reads CASNMDFGGTEAFF. The CDR3 DNA reads as TGTGCCAGCAATATGGACTTCGGCGGCACTGAAGCTTTCTTT. The rearrangement joins TRBV6-1 to TRBJ1-1; D remains ambiguous. V lost 7 bases, J lost 4 bases, and 16 bases lay in between. Germline CDR1 reads MNHNS; CDR2 reads SASEGT. The CDR3 is made up of 14 amino acids.

This clonotype was seen a few times. The J gene is TRBJ2-2, the V gene TRBV7-9; D unresolved. In germline, CDR1 is SEHNR, CDR2 FQNEAQ (reference sequence). The V gene lost 1 base and the J gene lost 6 bases, with 15 bases spanning the gap. The CDR3 contains 16 residues. Here the CDR3 reads CASSLDWTRPPGELFF. CDR3 bases: TGTGCCAGCAGCTTAGATTGGACGCGCCCCCCCGGGGAGCTGTTTTTT.

The chain recombines TRBV7-9 with TRBJ2-3; 7 nucleotides line up with TRBD1. J gave up 10 bases and V 5 bases, and 9 bases lay outside the gene matches. Germline values: CDR1 SEHNR, CDR2 FQNEAQ (reference sequence). This CDR3 region has 13 residues. The CDR3 region has the DNA TGTGCCAGCAGCCGACAGGGTCCGGGCTCGCAGTATTTT. Its translation is CASSRQGPGSQYF.

This clonotype was recorded at least ten times. The chain has TRBV10-3 and TRBJ1-5; the D gene is possibly TRBD1 (5 bases). Trimming took off 4 bases at V and 3 bases at J, with 7 bases between the two ends. The CDR3 length is 13 residues. The V gene's germline CDR1 is ENHRY and CDR2 SYGVKD. The CDR3 sequence is CAISGGDNQPQHF. In DNA form, the CDR3 reads TGTGCCATCAGTGGGGGGGACAATCAGCCCCAGCATTTT.

The rearrangement joins TRBV12-3 or TRBV12-4 to TRBJ1-1; 11 bases match TRBD1. The CDR3 spans 14 residues. Trimming removed 7 bases from V and 5 bases from J; junction bases left unmatched: 6. This chain's CDR3 is CASIWGQGGTEAFF. Written as DNA, the CDR3 is TGTGCCAGCATCTGGGGACAGGGGGGAACTGAAGCTTTCTTT.

This clonotype appeared a few times. A junction end diverges from the germline sequence, so it may reflect a read error. The chain carries TRBV20-1 and TRBJ1-1, with TRBD1 as a possible D gene (5 bases). The CDR3 loop spans 15 amino acids. Germline lookup yields CDR1 DFQATT and CDR2 SNEGSKA (reference sequence). CDR3 coding DNA: TGCAGTGCTAGTGGAGGGGAAGTGGGGAACACTGAAGCCTTCTTT. It is translated as CSASGGEVGNTEAFF.

This clonotype was observed a handful of times. The rearrangement uses TRBV12-3 or TRBV12-4 and TRBJ1-6; 8 bases agree with TRBD1. The CDR3 consists of 14 residues. After removal of 6 bases from V and 8 bases from J, the junction contained 6 bases not matched to a gene. CDR3 in amino acids: CASSIGQGYSPLHF. The CDR3 bases are TGTGCCAGCAGCATAGGACAGGGCTATTCACCCCTCCACTTT.

This clonotype was seen more than once but under ten times. With a much larger clone just one base away, this may be a read error. This chain connects TRBV7-9 to TRBJ2-2; D ambiguous. CDR1 is SEHNR, CDR2 FQNEAQ, per germline (reference sequence). This CDR3 has 14 residues. V gave up 1 base and J gave up 0 bases, with 3 bases separating them. This CDR3 reads CASSLVTNTGELFF. The DNA of the CDR3 is TGTGCCAGCAGCTTAGTGACGAACACCGGGGAGCTGTTTTTT.

This clonotype was seen a handful of times. The junction departs from germline at one end; a sequencing error may be responsible. The chain has TRBV6-1 and TRBJ1-2; 8 nucleotides line up with TRBD1. Germline CDR1 and CDR2: MNHNS and SASEGT. The CDR3 spans 13 residues. Here the CDR3 DNA reads TGTGCCAGCAGTGAGGACAGGGTCGTTATGGGCGCCTTC. Protein sequence: CASSEDRVVMGAF.

In this sample, this clonotype turned up a few times. This chain uses TRBV9 with TRBJ1-6; the D is unclear. The germline CDR1 and CDR2 sequences are SGDLS and YYNGEE. Trimming cost V 3 bases and J 10 bases, with 8 bases left between them. This CDR3 spans 12 amino acids. The DNA of the CDR3 is TGTGCCAGCAGCGGGCCTCGCTCACCCCTCCACTTT. As protein: CASSGPRSPLHF.

This chain joins TRBV10-3 and TRBJ1-2; the D is unclear. The V gene's germline CDR1 is ENHRY and CDR2 SYGVKD. V was clipped by 7 bases and J by 0 bases, with 12 bases between them. This CDR3 region has 14 residues. CDR3: CAIKLDGANYGYTF. DNA of the CDR3: TGTGCCATCAAACTGGACGGGGCTAACTATGGCTACACCTTC.

The rearrangement joins TRBV27 to TRBJ2-1, with D unresolved. The CDR3 has 17 residues. Trimming removed 2 bases from V and 4 bases from J, with 18 bases in between. The germline gives CDR1 MNHEY, CDR2 SMNVEV (reference sequence). The CDR3 DNA reads as TGTGCCAGCAGTTTAGCTGGTCAGCCAATTCTTTACAATGAGCAGTTCTTC. This encodes CASSLAGQPILYNEQFF.

This clonotype has ten or more counts. This rearrangement joins TRBV12-3 or TRBV12-4 to TRBJ1-2; 7 bases line up with TRBD1. This CDR3 has 12 amino acids. Losses at the gene ends were 6 bases for V and 8 bases for J; bases not matched to a gene: 6. The CDR3 nucleotides are TGTGCCAGCAGGACGACAGGGTCCGGCTACACCTTC. Protein sequence: CASRTTGSGYTF.

The chain joins TRBV6-4 to TRBJ2-1, with TRBD1 matching over 8 bases. V was pared by 5 bases and J by 7 bases, with 7 bases of the junction left unmatched. The germline gives CDR1 MRHNA, CDR2 SNTAGT. The CDR3 has 14 residues. The CDR3 coding sequence is TGTGCCAGCAGTCGGACAGGGCATGTAAATGAGCAGTTCTTC. As protein: CASSRTGHVNEQFF.